The clone carrying this T cell receptor beta chain was counted many times. TCRdb itself ran the PCR reads through MiXCR, one entry per CDR3 protein. The sample contains about 640,000 distinct CDR3 sequences, about 20% of which appear only once. The sample belongs to a study of molecular identifiers for immune sequencing clone quantification. The CDR3 covers 16 residues. Germline V gene data show CDR1 as LNHDA and CDR2 as SQIVND (reference sequence). After removal of 3 bases from V and 3 bases from J, the junction contained 4 bases not matched to a gene. The origin of this receptor is a human donor in good health. Some libraries in this study had Jurkat cell RNA spiked in. This rearrangement joins TRBV19 to TRBJ1-6; 8 bases agree with TRBD1. Sequencing was done on a sample of naive CD8+ T cells from blood, with Jurkat cell RNA spiked in. Regarding subset: FACS-sorted CD8+CD4-CCR7+CD45RA+ naive T cells. CDR3 amino acids: CASSIRDRGYNSPLHF. DNA of the CDR3: TGTGCCAGTAGTATTCGCGACAGGGGCTATAATTCACCCCTCCACTTT. Based on the CDR3 plus reference TRBV19 and TRBJ1-6, the full variable domain is DGGITQSPKYLFRKEGQNVTLSCEQNLNHDAMYWYRQDPGQGLRLIYYSQIVNDFQKGDIAEGYSVSREKKESFPLTVTSAQKNPTAFYLCASSIRDRGYNSPLHFGNGTRLTVT.